This entry lists 31 T cell receptor beta chains sequenced from one sample in a study of T cells in localized non-small cell lung cancer. Profiling relied on immunoSEQ multiplex PCR, and the TCRdb table lists in-frame clones only, not all of them. The table has tens of thousands of clones, around 86% seen once. The material was peripheral blood, obtained before any cancer treatment. The receptors originated from a woman aged 18 to 55 with stage III lung adenocarcinoma.

The genes are TRBV7-3 and TRBJ1-3, with TRBD1 as a possible D gene (6 bases). CDR3 length equals 15 residues. Germline assignment: CDR1 SGHTA and CDR2 FQGTGA. Trimming removed 2 bases at V and 3 bases at J, with 11 bases between. CDR3 bases: TGTGCCAGCAGCTTAGGGGGCTCTAGTGGAAACACCATATATTTT. Translating it yields CASSLGGSSGNTIYF.

The rearrangement uses TRBV6-5 and TRBJ1-1, with TRBD1 matching 10 bases. This CDR3 comprises 14 residues. The trim removed 7 bases at V and 5 bases at J, leaving 7 bases unmatched. Germline V CDR1 and CDR2: MNHEY, SVGAGI. The CDR3 spells CASTMGQGNTEAFF. In DNA form, the CDR3 reads TGTGCCAGCACCATGGGACAGGGGAATACTGAAGCTTTCTTT.

This chain joins TRBV13 and TRBJ1-4; D perhaps matches TRBD1 (6 bases). Germline V CDR1 and CDR2: PRHDT, FYEKMQ (reference sequence). V was clipped by 5 bases and J by 10 bases, with 17 bases between them. The CDR3 totals 14 residues. In DNA, the CDR3 is TGTGCCAGCAGCCATTCATTTAAGGGGGGAAAACTGTTTTTT. Translating it yields CASSHSFKGGKLFF.

The genes are TRBV19 and TRBJ2-1; maybe TRBD2 (6 bases). The germline V gene encodes CDR1 LNHDA and CDR2 SQIVND (reference sequence). The CDR3 is 16 residues long. Trimming pared 0 bases from V and 0 bases from J, leaving 9 bases between. In DNA form, the CDR3 reads TGTGCCAGTAGTATAGACTTAGCGGTCTCCTACAATGAGCAGTTCTTC. This sequence encodes CASSIDLAVSYNEQFF.

The chain employs TRBV7-8 and TRBJ2-1; TRBD2 matches 8 bases. Germline values: CDR1 SGHVS, CDR2 FQNEAQ. Trimming cost V 4 bases and J 1 base; bases outside gene matches: 3. The CDR3 has 15 amino acids. Here the CDR3 reads CASSSPGGSYNEQFF. The CDR3 DNA is TGTGCCAGCAGCTCCCCGGGGGGGTCCTACAATGAGCAGTTCTTC.

This clone turned up a few times. Here the CDR3 reads CASSYESSARTETQYF. CDR3 DNA: TGTGCCAGCAGTTACGAGTCTAGCGCTCGAACGGAGACCCAGTACTTC. V gene TRBV6-5 combines with J gene TRBJ2-5; TRBD2 might be the D (6 bases). The V gene lost 2 bases and the J gene lost 5 bases, with 18 bases spanning the gap. CDR3 length equals 16 residues. The germline V gene encodes CDR1 MNHEY and CDR2 SVGAGI.

V usage is TRBV25-1 and J usage is TRBJ1-6; 8 bases match TRBD1. Germline assignment: CDR1 MGHDK and CDR2 SYGVNS. The CDR3 runs 15 residues. After removal of 6 bases from V and 3 bases from J, the junction contained 4 bases not matched to a gene. The chain's CDR3 is CASRKGQGYNSPLHF. In nucleotides, the CDR3 is TGTGCCAGCAGGAAAGGACAGGGCTATAATTCACCCCTCCACTTT.

This chain uses TRBV2 with TRBJ2-6, with TRBD2 as a possible D gene (6 bases). The CDR3 has 16 residues. CDR1 SNHLY and CDR2 FYNNEI come from the germline V gene. With 0 bases removed from V and 4 bases from J, the gap between germline ends came to 10 bases. The CDR3 protein is CASSEARGEGANVLTF. The CDR3 DNA reads as TGTGCCAGCAGTGAAGCGCGCGGGGAAGGGGCCAACGTCCTGACTTTC.

This clone was picked up one time. The chain couples TRBV9 to TRBJ2-1; D could derive from TRBD1 or TRBD2 (6 bases each). CDR1 and CDR2 from the germline V gene are SGDLS and YYNGEE. The length of the CDR3 is 15 residues. Trimming stripped 4 bases from V and 2 bases from J, with 13 bases between. The CDR3 here is CASSSGGSAYNEQFF. In DNA form, the CDR3 reads TGTGCCAGCAGCTCCGGGGGCTCGGCCTACAATGAGCAGTTCTTC.

The chain uses TRBV5-4 and TRBJ1-2; D is possibly TRBD1 (5 bases). In germline, CDR1 is SGHNT, CDR2 YYREEE (reference sequence). Trimming stripped 4 bases from V and 8 bases from J, with 15 bases between. The CDR3 runs to 13 residues. The CDR3 protein is CASSPGFLGGYTF. The DNA of the CDR3 is TGTGCCAGCAGCCCAGGGTTCCTGGGGGGCTACACCTTC. Drawing the rest from reference TRBV5-4 and TRBJ1-2, the complete variable domain is ETGVTQSPTHLIKTRGQQVTLRCSSQSGHNTVSWYQQALGQGPQFIFQYYREEENGRGNFPPRFSGLQFPNYSSELNVNALELDDSALYLCASSPGFLGGYTFGSGTRLTVV.

The chain combines TRBV14 with TRBJ2-5, with a possible D match to TRBD2 (5 bases). This CDR3 is 18 amino acids long. The germline V gene has CDR1 SGHDN and CDR2 FVKESK. The V end was cut by 4 bases, the J end by 2 bases, with 23 bases between. In nucleotides, the CDR3 is TGTGCCAGCAGCCTCAGCATAAACCCTATCGGACTTCAAGAGACCCAGTACTTC. Its protein is CASSLSINPIGLQETQYF.

The genes are TRBV25-1 and TRBJ1-5; D remains unclear. V lost 3 bases and J 2 bases, leaving 2 bases between the germline ends. CDR3 size: 12 residues. Per germline, CDR1 MGHDK and CDR2 SYGVNS. As DNA, the CDR3 is TGTGCCAGCAGTGAGGGCAATCAGCCCCAGCATTTT. As protein: CASSEGNQPQHF. The variable domain in full, completed from reference TRBV25-1 and TRBJ1-5, reads EADIYQTPRYLVIGTGKKITLECSQTMGHDKMYWYQQDPGMELHLIHYSYGVNSTEKGDLSSESTVSRIRTEHFPLTLESARPSHTSQYLCASSEGNQPQHFGDGTRLSIL.

V usage is TRBV4-2 and J usage is TRBJ1-3, with TRBD1 matching 7 bases. The CDR3 length is 14 residues. The J segment lost 9 bases and the V segment lost 1 base, leaving 6 bases of the junction unmatched. The germline V gene encodes CDR1 LGHNA and CDR2 YNFKEQ. CDR3 nucleotides: TGTGCCAGCAGCCAAGGTCAGGGGGTAGGCACCATATATTTT. This codes for CASSQGQGVGTIYF.

The CDR3 is CASSGPGTGELFF. The CDR3 DNA follows: TGTGCCAGCAGTGGGCCGGGCACCGGGGAGCTGTTTTTT. This chain joins TRBV7-8 and TRBJ2-2, with D unclear. The CDR3 is 13 residues long. CDR1 SGHVS and CDR2 FQNEAQ come from the germline V gene. The V gene lost 6 bases and the J gene lost 4 bases, with 9 bases spanning the gap.

The J gene is TRBJ2-1, the V gene TRBV5-6; no definite D call. With 1 base removed from V and 3 bases from J, the gap between germline ends came to 5 bases. Germline V gene lookup returns CDR1 SGHDT and CDR2 YYEEEE. CDR3 length: 13 amino acids. For the CDR3, the DNA is TGTGCCAGCAGCTTGTTAAACTACAATGAGCAGTTCTTC. Translating it yields CASSLLNYNEQFF.

This chain joins TRBV6-1 and TRBJ2-6; D gene uncertain. CDR3 length: 15 residues. Deletions cut 10 bases from V and 0 bases from J, with 13 bases between. Germline-derived CDR1 and CDR2 are MNHNS and SASEGT. The CDR3 is CATLGWGSGANVLTF. CDR3 nucleotide sequence: TGTGCCACCTTGGGGTGGGGCTCTGGGGCCAACGTCCTGACTTTC.

The chain has TRBV4-1 and TRBJ2-1; D is uncertain. Deletions cut 0 bases from V and 8 bases from J, with 11 bases between. Germline values: CDR1 MGHRA, CDR2 YSYEKL. CDR3 length: 14 residues. CDR3 amino acids: CASSQDNGVYEQFF. In DNA, the CDR3 is TGCGCCAGCAGCCAAGATAACGGTGTCTATGAGCAGTTCTTC.

The V gene is TRBV5-4, the J gene TRBJ2-3, with D tentatively TRBD2 (7 bases). V lost 3 bases to trimming and J lost 3 bases, with 17 bases between them. Germline V gene sequence: CDR1 SGHNT, CDR2 YYREEE (reference sequence). The CDR3 sequence is 16 residues long. This chain's CDR3 is CASSSEGGPETDTQYF. CDR3 in DNA: TGTGCCAGCAGCTCGGAGGGGGGGCCAGAAACAGATACGCAGTATTTT.

This chain connects TRBV7-9 to TRBJ1-6; D is unresolved. This CDR3 spans 12 amino acids. CDR1 SEHNR and CDR2 FQNEAQ come from the germline V gene (reference sequence). Between the trimmed V and J ends, which lost 6 bases and 5 bases, there was a span of 5 bases. The CDR3 reads CASSPNNSPLHF. CDR3 coding DNA: TGTGCCAGCAGTCCGAATAATTCACCCCTCCACTTT.

V usage is TRBV6-5 and J usage is TRBJ1-1; a weak D match, TRBD1 (5 bases). The germline CDR1 and CDR2 sequences are MNHEY and SVGAGI. The V end was cut by 5 bases, the J end by 3 bases, with 10 bases between. The CDR3 contains 13 residues. CDR3 in DNA: TGTGCCAGCAGTAACAGGAGGGACACTGAAGCTTTCTTT. Residues: CASSNRRDTEAFF.

This chain joins TRBV7-3 and TRBJ2-3, with a weak D call TRBD2 (7 bases). Looked up from germline, CDR1 is SGHTA and CDR2 is FQGTGA. There are 16 residues in the CDR3. Trimming removed 0 bases at V and 0 bases at J, with 10 bases between. CDR3 sequence: CASSLTRGASTDTQYF. The DNA for the CDR3 is TGTGCCAGCAGCTTAACACGGGGGGCTAGCACAGATACGCAGTATTTT.

This chain joins TRBV5-1 and TRBJ1-2, with a weak D call TRBD1 (6 bases). The CDR3 sequence is 14 residues long. Germline CDR1 reads SGHRS; CDR2 reads YFSETQ. V gave up 2 bases and J gave up 5 bases, with 13 bases separating them. The CDR3 loop is CASSFGAGEYGYTF. DNA of the CDR3: TGCGCCAGCAGCTTCGGGGCAGGGGAATATGGCTACACCTTC.

This chain connects TRBV15 to TRBJ1-5; TRBD1 is a possible D gene (6 bases). CDR1 and CDR2 (germline): LNHNV, YYDKDF (reference sequence). V shed 0 bases and J shed 8 bases, with 11 bases lying between them. This CDR3 is 14 amino acids long. For the CDR3, the DNA is TGTGCCACCAGCAGAGATCTTAGGGGGGAGCCCCAGCATTTT. Translating gives CATSRDLRGEPQHF.

The V and J genes are TRBV7-9 and TRBJ1-4; D not resolved. The CDR3 covers 13 residues. With 5 bases removed from V and 8 bases from J, the gap between germline ends came to 12 bases. CDR1 is SEHNR and CDR2 is FQNEAQ in the germline V gene (reference sequence). This chain's CDR3 is CASSTRINEKLFF. The CDR3 DNA reads TGTGCCAGCAGCACCCGAATCAACGAAAAACTGTTTTTT.

V and J are TRBV5-1 and TRBJ1-4; 7 bases are a match to TRBD1. Per germline, CDR1 SGHRS and CDR2 YFSETQ. This CDR3 has 17 amino acids. With 4 bases clipped from V and 0 bases from J, the junction kept 9 bases outside the gene matches. CDR3 sequence reads: CASSPMGQSSTNEKLFF. The CDR3 bases are TGCGCCAGCAGCCCGATGGGACAGTCATCAACTAATGAAAAACTGTTTTTT.

The chain recombines TRBV10-2 with TRBJ2-1; D is unresolved. Germline V gives CDR1 WSHSY, CDR2 SAAADI. This CDR3 is 12 amino acids long. Trimming stripped 7 bases from V and 5 bases from J, with 9 bases between. CDR3: CASKVLDNEQFF. The DNA of the CDR3 is TGCGCCAGCAAAGTACTCGACAATGAGCAGTTCTTC.

CDR3: CASSSNPGWGQGSEAFF. The CDR3 DNA sequence: TGTGCCAGCAGCTCCAACCCCGGCTGGGGACAGGGGAGTGAAGCTTTCTTT. The V gene is TRBV5-6, the J gene TRBJ1-1; TRBD1 agrees at 10 bases. The CDR3 is made up of 17 amino acids. Trimming at V came to 3 bases and at J to 7 bases, leaving 15 bases not matched to a gene. The germline V gene has CDR1 SGHDT and CDR2 YYEEEE.

The V gene is TRBV11-3, the J gene TRBJ1-6, with TRBD1 matching 10 bases. Looked up from germline, CDR1 is SGHNT and CDR2 is YENEEA. The V and J ends lost 3 bases and 8 bases, in that order; junction bases with no gene match: 1. This CDR3 spans 14 amino acids. CDR3 sequence (DNA): TGTGCCAGCAGCTTGGGGACAGGGGATTCACCCCTCCACTTT. Protein product: CASSLGTGDSPLHF.

The J gene is TRBJ1-4, the V gene TRBV6-5; 8 nucleotides agree with TRBD1. J was trimmed by 10 bases and V by 2 bases; bases with no gene match: 12. The CDR3 length is 16 residues. CDR1 is MNHEY and CDR2 is SVGAGI in the germline V gene. Here the CDR3 DNA reads TGTGCCAGCAGTTACAGCAGGACAGGGACCAAGGGAAAACTGTTTTTT. Its protein product is CASSYSRTGTKGKLFF.

The chain is built from TRBV2 and TRBJ2-1; tentative D call: TRBD2 (7 bases). V was pared by 6 bases and J by 9 bases, with 18 bases between. Germline-derived CDR1 and CDR2 are SNHLY and FYNNEI. This CDR3 comprises 14 residues. The CDR3 reads CASRDGGPVGEQFF. For the CDR3, the DNA is TGTGCCAGCAGGGACGGGGGGCCCGTGGGTGAGCAGTTCTTC.

This chain links TRBV5-6 with TRBJ2-3; D remains ambiguous. This CDR3 region has 15 residues. V gave up 1 base and J gave up 2 bases, with 11 bases separating them. From germline, CDR1 is SGHDT and CDR2 YYEEEE. CDR3 nucleotides: TGTGCCAGCAGCTTGCTGCAGCTAGACACAGATACGCAGTATTTT. Its translation: CASSLLQLDTDTQYF.